This TCR beta chain was obtained from a study of blood T cell repertoires in COVID-19. CDR1 is SSHAT and CDR2 is FNYEAQ in the germline V gene (reference sequence). The CDR3 is 16 amino acids. V lost 2 bases to trimming and J lost 0 bases, with 11 bases between them. Sequenced by immunoSEQ multiplex PCR; TCRdb stores in-frame clones only, minus some. This repertoire shows over 250,000 clones, roughly 86% found once; its top ten account for about 8.9%. V and J are TRBV7-7 and TRBJ2-1, with a weak D call TRBD2 (5 bases). The clonotype originates from a woman younger than 30 who had recovered from COVID-19. The specimen sequenced was PBMCs or T cells enriched from blood (not recorded which). CDR3 DNA: TGTGCCAGCAGCTTAACCCCGGGATCCTCCTACAATGAGCAGTTCTTC. Encoded protein: CASSLTPGSSYNEQFF. The full variable domain, completed using reference TRBV7-7 and TRBJ2-1, is GAGVSQSPRYKVTKRGQDVTLRCDPISSHATLYWYQQALGQGPEFLTYFNYEAQPDKSGLPSDRFSAERPEGSISTLTIQRTEQRDSAMYRCASSLTPGSSYNEQFFGPGTRLTVL.